These 9 T cell receptor beta chains originate from one sample sequenced in a study of cytomegalovirus exposure and HLA in healthy donors (TCRdb year 2017). Library creation used the immunoSEQ multiplex PCR assay. The multiplex PCR relied on a mix of 60 forward primers for TCR Vbeta segments and 13 reverse primers for TCR Jbeta segments. The clones in this table, taken by TCRdb from immuneACCESS, are in-frame only. Not every clone is retained; where verified, under half of the shortfall comes from an unresolved V gene, and the cause of the rest is unknown. This sample's table has entries for 150,000 or so clones. Around 1.6% of the sample goes to the ten largest clones. The material sequenced was PBMCs. These receptors originate from a woman aged 45-59 years in good health and CMV-seronegative.

The genes are TRBV28 and TRBJ1-1; no definite D call. V shed 3 bases and J shed 6 bases, with 14 bases lying between them. CDR3 length equals 14 residues. Germline assignment: CDR1 MDHEN and CDR2 SYDVKM. The CDR3 DNA reads as TGTGCCAGCAGTTTGTACGGGAGGCACGCTGAAGCTTTCTTT. Protein sequence: CASSLYGRHAEAFF. The complete variable domain, with remaining parts taken from reference TRBV28 and TRBJ1-1, reads DVKVTQSSRYLVKRTGEKVFLECVQDMDHENMFWYRQDPGLGLRLIYFSYDVKMKEKGDIPEGYSVSREKKERFSLILESASTNQTSMYLCASSLYGRHAEAFFGQGTRLTVV.

J is TRBJ2-1 and V is TRBV5-1, with TRBD2 as a possible D gene (5 bases). V lost 4 bases to trimming and J lost 0 bases, with 17 bases between them. This CDR3 is 17 amino acids long. The germline V gene encodes CDR1 SGHRS and CDR2 YFSETQ. As DNA, the CDR3 is TGCGCCAGCAGCCCTACTGGACTGTTAAGCTCCTACAATGAGCAGTTCTTC. Amino acids: CASSPTGLLSSYNEQFF. The whole variable domain, filled in from reference TRBV5-1 and TRBJ2-1, reads KAGVTQTPRYLIKTRGQQVTLSCSPISGHRSVSWYQQTPGQGLQFLFEYFSETQRNKGNFPGRFSGRQFSNSRSEMNVSTLELGDSALYLCASSPTGLLSSYNEQFFGPGTRLTVL.

To note about this clone: Additional DNA sequences in this sample encode the identical CDR3. This chain links TRBV7-9 with TRBJ2-2; D is uncertain. The CDR3 sequence is 17 residues long. Germline CDR1 SEHNR, CDR2 FQNEAQ (reference sequence). Trimming shortened V by 0 bases and J by 1 base, and 12 bases separated the two germline ends. CDR3 nucleotides: TGTGCCAGCAGCTTAGCTCTTTCACATATGAACACCGGGGAGCTGTTTTTT. Its translation is CASSLALSHMNTGELFF. Using reference TRBV7-9 and TRBJ2-2 for the parts outside the CDR3, the full variable domain is DTGVSQNPRHKITKRGQNVTFRCDPISEHNRLYWYRQTLGQGPEFLTYFQNEAQLEKSRLLSDRFSAERPKGSFSTLEIQRTEQGDSAMYLCASSLALSHMNTGELFFGEGSRLTVL.

The chain couples TRBV7-6 to TRBJ2-7; 13 positions match TRBD2. With V trimmed by 1 base and J by 2 bases, 5 bases remained unmatched. The CDR3 spans 17 residues. Germline V gives CDR1 SGHVS, CDR2 FNYEAQ. The CDR3 sequence: CASSLDGTSGVAYEQYF. In DNA, the CDR3 is TGTGCCAGCAGCTTAGACGGGACTAGCGGGGTGGCCTACGAGCAGTACTTC.

V usage is TRBV2 and J usage is TRBJ2-7; D not certain. Germline assignment: CDR1 SNHLY and CDR2 FYNNEI. Trimming took off 7 bases at V and 0 bases at J, with 7 bases between the two ends. This CDR3 comprises 12 residues. CDR3 bases: TGTGCCAGCAACGTACACTCCTACGAGCAGTACTTC. Translation: CASNVHSYEQYF.

This chain joins TRBV2 and TRBJ2-3, with 10 bases fitting TRBD2. J gave up 3 bases and V 3 bases, and 12 bases lay outside the gene matches. The CDR3 length is 18 residues. CDR1 SNHLY and CDR2 FYNNEI come from the germline V gene. In DNA, the CDR3 is TGTGCCAGCAGTGAGGCGACTAAGCGGGGGGGCAGGACAGATACGCAGTATTTT. Its protein is CASSEATKRGGRTDTQYF.

The rearrangement joins TRBV7-3 to TRBJ1-1, with D tentatively TRBD1 (6 bases). The CDR3 is made up of 14 amino acids. Trimming left V 5 bases short and J 1 base short, with 11 bases between. Germline V CDR1 and CDR2: SGHTA, FQGTGA. This chain's CDR3 is CASSATGRNTEAFF. The CDR3 DNA reads as TGTGCCAGCAGCGCAACAGGGAGGAACACTGAAGCTTTCTTT. The complete variable domain, with remaining parts taken from reference TRBV7-3 and TRBJ1-1, reads GAGVSQTPSNKVTEKGKYVELRCDPISGHTALYWYRQSLGQGPEFLIYFQGTGAADDSGLPNDRFFAVRPEGSVSTLKIQRTERGDSAVYLCASSATGRNTEAFFGQGTRLTVV.

The chain employs TRBV19 and TRBJ1-2, with D perhaps matching TRBD1 (5 bases). The CDR3 is 13 amino acids. CDR1 and CDR2 from the germline V gene are LNHDA and SQIVND (reference sequence). Trimming removed 6 bases at V and 7 bases at J, with 15 bases between. Here the CDR3 reads CASRSQEYIGYTF. CDR3 nucleotides: TGTGCCAGTAGATCACAGGAGTACATTGGCTACACCTTC.

The CDR3 here is CAWTGQGSSQPQHF. The CDR3 nucleotides are TGTGCCTGGACCGGACAGGGTTCCTCCCAGCCCCAGCATTTT. This chain connects TRBV30 to TRBJ1-5, with TRBD1 matching 8 bases. V trimming: 4 bases; J trimming: 7 bases; junction bases outside the gene matches: 9. This CDR3 contains 14 residues. Germline lookup yields CDR1 GTSNPN and CDR2 SVGIG (reference sequence).